This passage covers 4 T cell receptor beta chains from one sample sequenced in a study of T cells after yellow fever vaccination. Each CDR3 protein gets one entry after TCRdb re-called the 5' RACE reads with MiXCR. There are 340,000 or so distinct CDR3 sequences in the sample; about an eighth occur only once, and 3.2% lies in the top ten. The sample here was CD4+ T cells sorted from PBMCs, taken 15 days after the yellow fever booster vaccination. The receptors originated from a man younger than 35 who received the YFV17D yellow fever vaccine.

The genes are TRBV7-8 and TRBJ1-1; D gene ambiguous. CDR3 size: 13 residues. Per the germline V gene, CDR1 is SGHVS and CDR2 is FQNEAQ. The V end lost 1 base, the J end lost 5 bases, and 8 bases lay between the germline ends. CDR3 nucleotide sequence: TGTGCCAGCAGCTTAGAGATGAGGACTGAAGCTTTCTTT. It translates to CASSLEMRTEAFF.

J is TRBJ2-5 and V is TRBV18; D not resolved. V gave up 6 bases and J gave up 2 bases, with 10 bases separating them. The CDR3 consists of 13 residues. Germline lookup yields CDR1 KGHSH and CDR2 LQKENI. Here the CDR3 DNA reads TGTGCCAGCTCCGGAGCCGTTCAAGAGACCCAGTACTTC. Its translation is CASSGAVQETQYF.

There are a few counts of this clonotype. The chain has TRBV9 and TRBJ1-1; 10 nucleotides agree with TRBD1. V trimming: 4 bases; J trimming: 2 bases; junction bases outside the gene matches: 17. Germline V gene lookup returns CDR1 SGDLS and CDR2 YYNGEE. The CDR3 extends over 19 amino acids. CDR3 sequence reads: CASSTPRGQGTSLNTEAFF. CDR3 in DNA: TGTGCCAGCAGCACCCCCCGGGGACAGGGGACCTCCCTAAACACTGAAGCTTTCTTT.

This chain links TRBV5-5 with TRBJ2-2; 7 nucleotides line up with TRBD1. The CDR3 loop spans 15 amino acids. With V trimmed by 3 bases and J by 3 bases, 5 bases remained unmatched. Germline V CDR1 and CDR2: SGHKS, YYEKEE (reference sequence). The DNA for the CDR3 is TGTGCCAGCAGCTCGGGACAGAAACACACCGGGGAGCTGTTTTTT. This encodes CASSSGQKHTGELFF.